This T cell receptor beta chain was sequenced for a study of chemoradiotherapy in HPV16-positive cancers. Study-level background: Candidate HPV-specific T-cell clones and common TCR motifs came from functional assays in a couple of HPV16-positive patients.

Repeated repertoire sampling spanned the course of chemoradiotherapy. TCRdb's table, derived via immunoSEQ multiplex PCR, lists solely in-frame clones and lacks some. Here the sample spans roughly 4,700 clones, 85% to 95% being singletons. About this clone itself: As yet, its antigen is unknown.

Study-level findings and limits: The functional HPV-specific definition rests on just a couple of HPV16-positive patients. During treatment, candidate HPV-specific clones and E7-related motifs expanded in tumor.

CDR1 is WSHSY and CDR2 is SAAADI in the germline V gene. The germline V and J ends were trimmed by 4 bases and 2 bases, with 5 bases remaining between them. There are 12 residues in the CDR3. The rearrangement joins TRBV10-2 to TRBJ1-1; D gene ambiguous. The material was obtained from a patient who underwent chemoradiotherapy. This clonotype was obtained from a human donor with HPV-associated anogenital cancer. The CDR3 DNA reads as TGCGCCAGCAGTGTTCTAAACACTGAAGCTTTCTTT. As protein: CASSVLNTEAFF.